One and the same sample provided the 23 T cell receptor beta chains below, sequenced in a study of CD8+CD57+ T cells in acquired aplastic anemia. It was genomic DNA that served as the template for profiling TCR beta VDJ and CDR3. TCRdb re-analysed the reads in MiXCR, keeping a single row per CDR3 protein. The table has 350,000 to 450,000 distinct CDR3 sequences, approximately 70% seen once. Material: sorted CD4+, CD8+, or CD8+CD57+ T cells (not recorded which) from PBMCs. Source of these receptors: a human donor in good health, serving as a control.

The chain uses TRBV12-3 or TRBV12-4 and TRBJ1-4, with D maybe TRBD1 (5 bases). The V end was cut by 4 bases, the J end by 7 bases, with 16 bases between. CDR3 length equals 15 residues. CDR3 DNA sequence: TGTGCCAGCAGTTCCTATCAGGGAGAAGGTGAAAAACTGTTTTTT. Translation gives CASSSYQGEGEKLFF.

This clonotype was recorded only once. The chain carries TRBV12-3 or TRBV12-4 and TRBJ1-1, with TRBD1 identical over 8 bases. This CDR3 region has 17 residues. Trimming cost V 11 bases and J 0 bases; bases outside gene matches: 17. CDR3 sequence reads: CAGTGRFGSLMNTEAFF. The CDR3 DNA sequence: TGTGCCGGGACAGGTCGTTTCGGCAGCCTTATGAACACTGAAGCTTTCTTT.

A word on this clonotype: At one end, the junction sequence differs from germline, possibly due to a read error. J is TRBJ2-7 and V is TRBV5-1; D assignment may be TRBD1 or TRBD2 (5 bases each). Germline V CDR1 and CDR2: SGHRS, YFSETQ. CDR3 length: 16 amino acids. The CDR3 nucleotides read TGCGCCAGCAGACTGACCGGGACGGGTGGTACCGGGGAGCTGTACTTC. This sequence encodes CASRLTGTGGTGELYF. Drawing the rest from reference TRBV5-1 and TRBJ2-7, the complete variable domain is KAGVTQTPRYLIKTRGQQVTLSCSPISGHRSVSWYQQTPGQGLQFLFEYFSETQRNKGNFPGRFSGRQFSNSRSEMNVSTLELGDSALYLCASRLTGTGGTGELYFGPGTRLTVT.

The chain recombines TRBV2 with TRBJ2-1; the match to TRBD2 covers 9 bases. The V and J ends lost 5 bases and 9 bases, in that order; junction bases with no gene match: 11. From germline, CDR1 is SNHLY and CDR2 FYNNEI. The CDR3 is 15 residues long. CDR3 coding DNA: TGTGCCAGCAGTTACGGGGCGGGGGGGCGGGGTGAGCAGTTCTTC. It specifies CASSYGAGGRGEQFF. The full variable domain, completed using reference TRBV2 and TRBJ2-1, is EPEVTQTPSHQVTQMGQEVILRCVPISNHLYFYWYRQILGQKVEFLVSFYNNEISEKSEIFDDQFSVERPDGSNFTLKIRSTKLEDSAMYFCASSYGAGGRGEQFFGPGTRLTVL.

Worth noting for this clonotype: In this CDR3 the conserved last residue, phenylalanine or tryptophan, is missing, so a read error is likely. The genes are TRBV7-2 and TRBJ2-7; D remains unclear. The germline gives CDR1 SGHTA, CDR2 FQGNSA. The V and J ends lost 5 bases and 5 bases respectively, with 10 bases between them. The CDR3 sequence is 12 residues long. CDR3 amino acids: CASSLRANEQYT. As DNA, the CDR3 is TGTGCCAGCAGCCTCCGGGCGAACGAGCAGTACACC.

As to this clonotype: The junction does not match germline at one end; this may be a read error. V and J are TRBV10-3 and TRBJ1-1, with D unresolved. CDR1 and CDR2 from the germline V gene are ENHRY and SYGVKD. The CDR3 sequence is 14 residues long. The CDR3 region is CASSLAGSTTKAFF. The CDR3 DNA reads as TGTGCCAGCAGCTTGGCCGGTTCTACCACGAAAGCGTTCTTT.

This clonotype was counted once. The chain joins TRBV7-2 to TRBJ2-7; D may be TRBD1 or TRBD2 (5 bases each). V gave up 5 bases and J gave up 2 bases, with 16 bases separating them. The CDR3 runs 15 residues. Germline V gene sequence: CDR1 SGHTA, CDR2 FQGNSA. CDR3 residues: CASSPDMGDTYEQYF. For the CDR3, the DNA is TGTGCCAGCAGCCCCGACATGGGGGATACCTACGAGCAGTACTTC.

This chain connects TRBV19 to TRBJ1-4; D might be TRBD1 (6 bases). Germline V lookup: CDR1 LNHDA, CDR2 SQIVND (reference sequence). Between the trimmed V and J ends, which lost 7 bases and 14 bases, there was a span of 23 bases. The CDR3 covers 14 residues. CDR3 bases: TGTGCCAGTAAGGGGGAGAAGGCTAACCAGCATCTGTTTTTT. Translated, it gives CASKGEKANQHLFF.

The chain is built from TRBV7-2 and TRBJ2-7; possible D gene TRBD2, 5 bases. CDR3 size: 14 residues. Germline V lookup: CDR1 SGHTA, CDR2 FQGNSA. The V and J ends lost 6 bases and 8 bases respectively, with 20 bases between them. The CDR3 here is CASRRVGDVAQQYF. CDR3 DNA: TGTGCCAGCAGACGGGTCGGGGATGTCGCTCAGCAGTACTTC.

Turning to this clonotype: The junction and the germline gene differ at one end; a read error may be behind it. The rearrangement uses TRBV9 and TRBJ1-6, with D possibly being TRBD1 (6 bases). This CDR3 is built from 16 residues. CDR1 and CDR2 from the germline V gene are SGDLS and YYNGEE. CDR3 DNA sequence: TGTGCTAGCAGCGTGCCATGGGGGGGCGCGGATTCACCCCTCCACTTT. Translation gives CASSVPWGGADSPLHF.

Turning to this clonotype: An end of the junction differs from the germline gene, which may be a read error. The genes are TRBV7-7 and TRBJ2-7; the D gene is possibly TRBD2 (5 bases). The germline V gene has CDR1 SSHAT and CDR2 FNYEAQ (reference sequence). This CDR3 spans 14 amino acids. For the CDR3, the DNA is TGTGCCAGCAGCGTAGACGAGGGTCAGCCCCAGCATTATTTC. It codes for CASSVDEGQPQHYF.

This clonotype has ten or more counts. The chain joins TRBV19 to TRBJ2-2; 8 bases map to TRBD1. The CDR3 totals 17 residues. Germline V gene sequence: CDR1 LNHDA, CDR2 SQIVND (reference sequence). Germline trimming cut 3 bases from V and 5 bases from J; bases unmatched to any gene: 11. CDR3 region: CASSIHFRDRWTGELFF. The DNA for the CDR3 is TGTGCCAGTAGTATTCACTTTCGGGACAGGTGGACCGGGGAGCTGTTTTTT.

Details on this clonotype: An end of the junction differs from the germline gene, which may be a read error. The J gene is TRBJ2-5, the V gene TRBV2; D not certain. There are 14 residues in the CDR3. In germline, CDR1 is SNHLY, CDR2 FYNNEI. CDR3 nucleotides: TGTGCCAGCAGTTTCACTGGGGAAAACGAGACCCACTCCTTC. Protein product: CASSFTGENETHSF.

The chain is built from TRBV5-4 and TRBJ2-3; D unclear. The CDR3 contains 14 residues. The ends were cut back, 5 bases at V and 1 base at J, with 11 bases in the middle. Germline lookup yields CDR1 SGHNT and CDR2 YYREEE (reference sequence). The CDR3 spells CASRSASGTDTQYF. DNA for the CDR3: TGTGCCAGCAGAAGTGCAAGCGGCACAGATACGCAGTATTTT. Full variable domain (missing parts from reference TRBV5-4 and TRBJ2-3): ETGVTQSPTHLIKTRGQQVTLRCSSQSGHNTVSWYQQALGQGPQFIFQYYREEENGRGNFPPRFSGLQFPNYSSELNVNALELDDSALYLCASRSASGTDTQYFGPGTRLTVL.

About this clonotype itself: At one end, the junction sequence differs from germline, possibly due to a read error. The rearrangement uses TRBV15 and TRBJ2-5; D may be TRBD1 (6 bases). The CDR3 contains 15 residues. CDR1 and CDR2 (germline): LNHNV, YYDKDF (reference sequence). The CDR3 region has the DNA TGTGCCACCAGCAGAGAGAGGGGGACCAGGCGTGCCCAGTACTTT. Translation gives CATSRERGTRRAQYF.

The chain's CDR3 is CASTFVAGTNEQFF. The CDR3 region has the DNA TGCGCCAGCACCTTCGTCGCAGGGACCAATGAGCAGTTCTTC. The rearrangement joins TRBV5-1 to TRBJ2-1; D may be TRBD1 or TRBD2 (5 bases each). The CDR3 runs to 14 residues. V was clipped by 6 bases and J by 6 bases, with 16 bases between them. Per germline, CDR1 SGHRS and CDR2 YFSETQ. Looking up the rest from reference TRBV5-1 and TRBJ2-1 gives the full variable domain: KAGVTQTPRYLIKTRGQQVTLSCSPISGHRSVSWYQQTPGQGLQFLFEYFSETQRNKGNFPGRFSGRQFSNSRSEMNVSTLELGDSALYLCASTFVAGTNEQFFGPGTRLTVL.

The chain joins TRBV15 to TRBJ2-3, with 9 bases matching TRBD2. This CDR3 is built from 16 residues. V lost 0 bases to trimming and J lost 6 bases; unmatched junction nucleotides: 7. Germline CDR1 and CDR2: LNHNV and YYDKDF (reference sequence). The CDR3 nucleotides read TGTGCCACCAGCAGAGATAGCGGGGGCATTAAGGATACGCAGTATTTT. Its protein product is CATSRDSGGIKDTQYF. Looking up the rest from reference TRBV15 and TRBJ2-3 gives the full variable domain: DAMVIQNPRYQVTQFGKPVTLSCSQTLNHNVMYWYQQKSSQAPKLLFHYYDKDFNNEADTPDNFQSRRPNTSFCFLDIRSPGLGDTAMYLCATSRDSGGIKDTQYFGPGTRLTVL.

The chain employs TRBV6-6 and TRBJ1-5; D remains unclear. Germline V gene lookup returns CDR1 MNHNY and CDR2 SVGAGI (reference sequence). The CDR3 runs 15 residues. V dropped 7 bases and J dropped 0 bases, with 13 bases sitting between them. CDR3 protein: CASTMTAYSNQPQHF. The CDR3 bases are TGTGCCAGCACAATGACGGCGTATAGCAATCAGCCCCAGCATTTT.

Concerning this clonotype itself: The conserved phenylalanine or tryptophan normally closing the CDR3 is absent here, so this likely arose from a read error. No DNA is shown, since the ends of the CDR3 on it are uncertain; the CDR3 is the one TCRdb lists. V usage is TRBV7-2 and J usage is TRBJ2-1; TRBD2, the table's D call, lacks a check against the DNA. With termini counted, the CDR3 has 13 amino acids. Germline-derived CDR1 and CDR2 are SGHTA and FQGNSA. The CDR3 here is CASGSGGAGGQET.

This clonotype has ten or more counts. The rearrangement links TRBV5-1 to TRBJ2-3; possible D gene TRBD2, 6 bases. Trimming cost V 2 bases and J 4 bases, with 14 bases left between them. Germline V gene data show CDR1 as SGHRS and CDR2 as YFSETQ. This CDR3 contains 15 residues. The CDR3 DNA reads TGCGCCAGCAGCTTTTCGCGGGGACTTCCAGATACGCAGTATTTT. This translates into CASSFSRGLPDTQYF.

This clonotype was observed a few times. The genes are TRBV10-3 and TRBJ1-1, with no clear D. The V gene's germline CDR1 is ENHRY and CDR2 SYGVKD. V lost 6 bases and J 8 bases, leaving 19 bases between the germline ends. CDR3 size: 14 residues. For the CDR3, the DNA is TGTGCCATCAGCTCACGAGGATTGGACGGCGAAGCTTTCTTT. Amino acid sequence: CAISSRGLDGEAFF.

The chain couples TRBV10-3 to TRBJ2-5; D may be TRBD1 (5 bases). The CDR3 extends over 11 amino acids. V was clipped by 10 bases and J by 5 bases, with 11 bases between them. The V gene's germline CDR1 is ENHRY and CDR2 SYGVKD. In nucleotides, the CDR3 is TGTGCCACCAGGGTTGGGGAGACCCAGTACTTC. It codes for CATRVGETQYF.

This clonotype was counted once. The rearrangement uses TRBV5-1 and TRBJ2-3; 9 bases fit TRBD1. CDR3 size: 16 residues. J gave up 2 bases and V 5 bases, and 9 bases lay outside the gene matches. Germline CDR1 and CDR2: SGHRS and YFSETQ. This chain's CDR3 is CASRRETGGDTDTQYF. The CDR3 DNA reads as TGCGCCAGCAGGCGAGAGACAGGGGGGGACACAGATACGCAGTATTTT.